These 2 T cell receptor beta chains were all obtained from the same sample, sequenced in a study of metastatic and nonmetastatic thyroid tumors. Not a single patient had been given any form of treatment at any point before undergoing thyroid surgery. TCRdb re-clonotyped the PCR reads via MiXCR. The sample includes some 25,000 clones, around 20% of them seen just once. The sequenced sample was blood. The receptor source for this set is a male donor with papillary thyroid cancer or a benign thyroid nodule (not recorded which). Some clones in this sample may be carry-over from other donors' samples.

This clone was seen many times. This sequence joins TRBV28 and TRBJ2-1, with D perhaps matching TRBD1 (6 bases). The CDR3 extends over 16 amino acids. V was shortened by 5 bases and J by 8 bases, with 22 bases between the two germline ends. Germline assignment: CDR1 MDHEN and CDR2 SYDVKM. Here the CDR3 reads CASSTPDSPPGDEQFF. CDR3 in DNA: TGTGCCAGCAGTACACCCGACAGCCCCCCAGGGGATGAGCAGTTCTTC.

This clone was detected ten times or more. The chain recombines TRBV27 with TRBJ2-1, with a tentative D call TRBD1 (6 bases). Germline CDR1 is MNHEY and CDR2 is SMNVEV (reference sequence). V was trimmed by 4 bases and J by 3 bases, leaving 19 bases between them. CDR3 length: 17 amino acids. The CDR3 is CASSSFQGGRDYNEQFF. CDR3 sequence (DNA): TGTGCCAGCAGTTCCTTTCAAGGGGGACGCGACTACAATGAGCAGTTCTTC.